These 22 T cell receptor beta chains came from one sample sequenced in a study of T cell changes during pregnancy in multiple sclerosis. Using immunoSEQ multiplex PCR, the repertoire was profiled, and TCRdb retains in-frame clones only, with some absent. There are 47,000 or so clones in the sample; about 90% occur only once, and about 1.8% lies in the top ten. Sample: peripheral blood, taken in the first trimester of pregnancy. These TCRs come from a female donor with multiple sclerosis, enrolled in a pregnancy study.

The chain combines TRBV11-2 with TRBJ2-2; D is undetermined. Trimming took 2 bases from V and 4 from J, leaving 11 bases between them. The germline V gene encodes CDR1 SGHAT and CDR2 FQNNGV. The CDR3 sequence is 15 residues long. CDR3 nucleotide sequence: TGTGCCAGCAGCTTATATAATCAGTTCACCGGGGAGCTGTTTTTT. Its protein is CASSLYNQFTGELFF.

This clone was counted a few times. The V gene is TRBV30, the J gene TRBJ1-1; D might be TRBD1 (5 bases). The CDR3 contains 15 residues. Germline V lookup: CDR1 GTSNPN, CDR2 SVGIG (reference sequence). With 0 bases removed from V and 4 bases from J, the gap between germline ends came to 15 bases. The CDR3 sequence is CAWSVQFTRGTEAFF. CDR3 sequence (DNA): TGTGCCTGGAGTGTCCAATTTACAAGGGGCACTGAAGCTTTCTTT.

The chain uses TRBV9 and TRBJ2-7, with 9 positions matching TRBD2. The germline V gene encodes CDR1 SGDLS and CDR2 YYNGEE. The CDR3 runs 16 residues. The trim removed 0 bases at V and 2 bases at J, leaving 6 bases unmatched. The CDR3 coding sequence is TGTGCCAGCAGCGTAGTTCGGGCGGGGGGGACCTACGAGCAGTACTTC. It translates to CASSVVRAGGTYEQYF.

V gene TRBV7-2 combines with J gene TRBJ2-5; weak D call: TRBD1 (5 bases). Per germline, CDR1 SGHTA and CDR2 FQGNSA. Trimming took 5 bases from V and 7 from J, leaving 14 bases between them. This CDR3 has 13 amino acids. This chain's CDR3 is CASSTRVSGTQYF. Here the CDR3 DNA reads TGTGCCAGCAGCACCAGGGTATCAGGGACCCAGTACTTC.

The rearrangement links TRBV7-9 to TRBJ1-4; TRBD1 might be the D (5 bases). Germline assignment: CDR1 SEHNR and CDR2 FQNEAQ (reference sequence). Trimming took 4 bases from V and 4 from J, leaving 7 bases between them. The CDR3 totals 13 residues. The CDR3 region has the DNA TGTGCCAGCAGCTCGACAGTTAATGAAAAACTGTTTTTT. Amino acid sequence: CASSSTVNEKLFF.

V gene TRBV28 combines with J gene TRBJ1-2; a weak D match, TRBD1 (6 bases). V was clipped by 2 bases and J by 4 bases, with 17 bases between them. The length of the CDR3 is 16 residues. Germline V gene sequence: CDR1 MDHEN, CDR2 SYDVKM. CDR3 sequence: CASSLIRGAGSYGYTF. The DNA for the CDR3 is TGTGCCAGCAGTTTAATTCGGGGGGCCGGCAGCTATGGCTACACCTTC.

The chain uses TRBV30 and TRBJ1-1, with 10 nucleotides matching TRBD1. The CDR3 extends over 13 amino acids. Trimming took 7 bases from V and 10 from J; bases not matched to a gene: 12. CDR1 and CDR2 (germline): GTSNPN, SVGIG (reference sequence). DNA of the CDR3: TGTGCCTTCGGACAGGGGGGTGCTCTGGGAGCTTTCTTT. It specifies CAFGQGGALGAFF.

V gene TRBV4-3 combines with J gene TRBJ2-1, with 8 bases matching TRBD2. J was trimmed by 5 bases and V by 0 bases; bases with no gene match: 9. From germline, CDR1 is LGHNA and CDR2 YSLEER. CDR3 length equals 17 residues. This chain's CDR3 is CASSQDLRAGDDNEQFF. The CDR3 bases are TGCGCCAGCAGCCAAGATCTTAGAGCGGGAGACGACAATGAGCAGTTCTTC.

The chain combines TRBV19 with TRBJ1-2; D not resolved. Per the germline V gene, CDR1 is LNHDA and CDR2 is SQIVND (reference sequence). The CDR3 loop spans 14 amino acids. The V end lost 4 bases, the J end lost 6 bases, and 15 bases lay between the germline ends. Here the CDR3 reads CASSRPPLDDGYTF. Written as DNA, the CDR3 is TGTGCCAGTAGTAGGCCCCCCCTCGATGATGGCTACACCTTC. Drawing the rest from reference TRBV19 and TRBJ1-2, the complete variable domain is DGGITQSPKYLFRKEGQNVTLSCEQNLNHDAMYWYRQDPGQGLRLIYYSQIVNDFQKGDIAEGYSVSREKKESFPLTVTSAQKNPTAFYLCASSRPPLDDGYTFGSGTRLTVV.

This clone appeared once. The junction departs from the called germline gene at one end, perhaps through a read error. This rearrangement joins TRBV18 to TRBJ2-3, with a tentative D call TRBD1 (5 bases). Germline assignment: CDR1 KGHSH and CDR2 LQKENI. The CDR3 length is 14 residues. The CDR3 nucleotides are TGTGCCAGCTCACCGTCGGTAACCCCGGCCGGCAGGGATTTT. This gives the protein CASSPSVTPAGRDF.

V usage is TRBV19 and J usage is TRBJ2-6; tentative D call: TRBD2 (6 bases). This CDR3 region has 17 residues. Per the germline V gene, CDR1 is LNHDA and CDR2 is SQIVND (reference sequence). The V end was cut by 3 bases, the J end by 3 bases, with 15 bases between. CDR3 region: CASSILGGGVGANVLTF. As DNA, the CDR3 is TGTGCCAGTAGTATTTTAGGAGGAGGGGTTGGGGCCAACGTCCTGACTTTC.

The genes are TRBV4-3 and TRBJ1-5; no definite D call. In germline, CDR1 is LGHNA, CDR2 YSLEER. The ends were cut back, 3 bases at V and 0 bases at J, with 6 bases in the middle. The CDR3 loop spans 14 amino acids. CDR3 sequence: CASSQVYSNQPQHF. The CDR3 DNA sequence: TGCGCCAGCAGCCAGGTCTATAGCAATCAGCCCCAGCATTTT.

The chain joins TRBV18 to TRBJ1-2; unclear D gene. CDR1 KGHSH and CDR2 LQKENI come from the germline V gene. The CDR3 sequence is 13 residues long. Trimming left V 3 bases short and J 4 bases short, with 9 bases between. The CDR3, as DNA: TGTGCCAGCTCACCCCCTAATTTCTATGGCTACACCTTC. It yields the protein CASSPPNFYGYTF. The full variable domain, its missing parts supplied by reference TRBV18 and TRBJ1-2, is NAGVMQNPRHLVRRRGQEARLRCSPMKGHSHVYWYRQLPEEGLKFMVYLQKENIIDESGMPKERFSAEFPKEGPSILRIQQVVRGDSAAYFCASSPPNFYGYTFGSGTRLTVV.

V and J are TRBV18 and TRBJ1-6, with a weak D call TRBD1 (6 bases). The CDR3 covers 15 residues. Germline V gene lookup returns CDR1 KGHSH and CDR2 LQKENI. V lost 3 bases to trimming and J lost 6 bases, with 12 bases between them. This chain's CDR3 is CASSPETGVNSPLHF. The CDR3 DNA is TGTGCCAGCTCACCTGAGACAGGTGTTAATTCACCCCTCCACTTT.

This clone was recorded only once. In DNA form, the CDR3 reads TGTGCCAGTAGGGACAGGCCCTACAATGAGCAGTTCTTC. As protein: CASRDRPYNEQFF. The rearrangement uses TRBV19 and TRBJ2-1; 7 bases match TRBD1. Germline lookup yields CDR1 LNHDA and CDR2 SQIVND (reference sequence). The CDR3 is 13 amino acids. V lost 6 bases, J lost 2 bases, and 1 base stayed unmatched.

The rearrangement uses TRBV11-2 and TRBJ1-2, with D unresolved. CDR3 length: 12 residues. Trimming pared 1 base from V and 8 bases from J, leaving 8 bases between. The germline V gene has CDR1 SGHAT and CDR2 FQNNGV. CDR3 sequence reads: CASSLGGEGYTF. The CDR3 DNA is TGTGCCAGCAGCTTAGGCGGGGAGGGCTACACCTTC.

This chain joins TRBV18 and TRBJ2-5, with D maybe TRBD2 (5 bases). Trimming shortened V by 3 bases and J by 2 bases, and 7 bases separated the two germline ends. The CDR3 extends over 13 amino acids. The germline V gene has CDR1 KGHSH and CDR2 LQKENI. The CDR3 loop is CASSPPGQETQYF. For the CDR3, the DNA is TGTGCCAGCTCACCCCCGGGACAAGAGACCCAGTACTTC.

This clone was recorded only once. The chain joins TRBV11-3 to TRBJ2-3; D not certain. V gave up 5 bases and J gave up 11 bases, with 14 bases separating them. The V gene's germline CDR1 is SGHNT and CDR2 YENEEA. The CDR3 runs to 12 residues. For the CDR3, the DNA is TGTGCCAGCAGCCCCGGAGCAGAGATGCAGTATTTT. The encoded protein is CASSPGAEMQYF.

The V and J genes are TRBV15 and TRBJ1-1; D gene uncertain. The CDR3 consists of 18 residues. Trimming left V 0 bases short and J 2 bases short, with 19 bases between. Germline loops: CDR1 LNHNV, CDR2 YYDKDF (reference sequence). The CDR3 DNA reads as TGTGCCACCAGCAGAGATCTCCCGGGATGGCGGGGAAACACTGAAGCTTTCTTT. It encodes CATSRDLPGWRGNTEAFF.

This clone was detected only once. CDR3 bases: TGCAGCGTTGGCGACGGGATCGGTGAAAAACTGTTTTTT. This gives the protein CSVGDGIGEKLFF. The J gene is TRBJ1-4, the V gene TRBV29-1; D remains ambiguous. V lost 4 bases, J lost 7 bases, and 13 bases lay in between. The germline gives CDR1 SQVTM, CDR2 ANQGSEA. This CDR3 region has 13 residues.

The rearrangement links TRBV28 to TRBJ1-5; D call uncertain. Trimming took off 9 bases at V and 1 base at J, with 13 bases between the two ends. Looked up from germline, CDR1 is MDHEN and CDR2 is SYDVKM. The CDR3 consists of 14 residues. The CDR3: CASKDKLSNQPQHF. The DNA for the CDR3 is TGTGCCAGTAAAGACAAATTAAGCAATCAGCCCCAGCATTTT. Drawing the rest from reference TRBV28 and TRBJ1-5, the complete variable domain is DVKVTQSSRYLVKRTGEKVFLECVQDMDHENMFWYRQDPGLGLRLIYFSYDVKMKEKGDIPEGYSVSREKKERFSLILESASTNQTSMYLCASKDKLSNQPQHFGDGTRLSIL.

The chain carries TRBV11-3 and TRBJ2-3, with 7 bases that match TRBD2. CDR3 size: 17 residues. Germline lookup yields CDR1 SGHNT and CDR2 YENEEA. After removal of 2 bases from V and 4 bases from J, the junction contained 12 bases not matched to a gene. The CDR3 region is CASSLTSGDPGADTQYF. The CDR3 DNA reads as TGTGCCAGCAGCTTAACCAGCGGGGACCCGGGGGCAGATACGCAGTATTTT.